This T cell receptor (beta chain) is drawn from a study of blood T cell repertoires in COVID-19 (dated by TCRdb to 2020 to 2021). With respect to the entire study: Samples covering the acute and convalescent phases of COVID-19 were provided by collaborators in the United States, Italy and Spain. The repertoires were made available in a free public database intended to serve as a resource for research on the immune response to SARS-CoV-2. The material from the prospective study consisted of cDNA or gDNA derived from T cells, B-cell-depleted T cells, or PBMCs. Nearly every sample came with metadata listing a de-identified subject ID, COVID-19 status, age in years and sex. The samples were drawn from two sources: the first 160 participants of the ongoing ImmuneRACE study, and about 1,300 subjects contributed by 6 global collaborators. Where available, HLA class I and class II types were obtained from metadata supplied by the sample provider rather than from assay-based typing. The dataset comprised deeply sampled blood TCRbeta repertoires from subjects exposed to, actively infected with, or recovered from COVID-19. Broader findings and caveats from the paper: How much clinical and demographic metadata was included differed by source and by participant, and the metadata was provided uncurated.

The germline V gene (reference sequence) sets CDR1 to MNHEY and CDR2 to SMNVEV. Compared with germline, V lacks 0 bases and J lacks 3 bases; bases without a gene match: 4. Including the terminal cysteine and phenylalanine, the CDR3 comprises 15 residues. The CDR3 DNA has 45 bases and is translated from base 1. TCRbeta CDR3 regions were amplified from genomic DNA using the immunoSEQ Assay, a bias-controlled multiplex PCR. The original pipeline was this. Within the assay, amplification of reference gene primers was used to estimate how many nucleated cells each sample contained. To quantify the absolute abundance of each unique TCRbeta CDR3 rearrangement, sequence reads were collapsed and filtered. Productive Simpson clonality was computed per sample as the square root of Simpson's diversity index over productive rearrangements. The table was pulled from immuneACCESS by TCRdb, which kept in-frame rearrangements only. Such tables lose some clones; where checked, under half of the loss comes from unresolved V genes, and the rest has no known cause. D and trimming come from the DNA, and the V and J calls and clone size come from that table. The sample table lists around 50,000 clones, about 87% of them with a count of one. The ten largest clonotypes hold roughly 1.4% of the sample.

The collaborating institutions used their own protocols to collect whole blood in K2EDTA tubes. For TCRbeta analysis, collaborator samples were shipped as frozen whole blood, as isolated PBMCs, or as DNA extracted from either sample type. Worth noting for this clone: Its antigen is unknown. There are no base qualities to consult, and no much larger clone falls within one base.

The receptor was derived from a man in his 60s with acute or convalescent COVID-19. The rearranged chain carries TRBV27 and TRBJ2-7, and 8 bases in between align with TRBD1. The sample comprised peripheral blood. This receptor has the CDR3 CASSLSAGQGYEQYF. The nucleotide sequence reads as follows: TGTGCCAGCAGTTTATCGGCAGGACAGGGCTACGAGCAGTACTTC.